The present T cell receptor (beta chain) was sequenced within a study of blood T cells in healthy people across ages. Study-wide background: The template switching approach captured approximately one barcoded beta molecule for every two T cells. Findings of the study overall: Among long-lived donors, naive CD4+ cells were more numerous and diversity higher than in aged donors.

V lost 2 bases to trimming and J lost 4 bases, with 12 bases between them. CDR1 and CDR2 (germline): SGHRS, YFSETQ. This CDR3 contains 14 residues. On this clonotype itself: As yet, its antigen is unknown.

It was with a sample-barcoded 5' primer and a J-beta primer mix that a second PCR of roughly 7 to 12 cycles was run. From the 5' RACE reads, TCRdb called clonotypes with MiXCR, one entry per CDR3 protein. The table records approximately 770,000 distinct CDR3 sequences, roughly 64% of them present only once. This TCR was recovered from a man aged 30 to 39 in good health. Sequencing was performed on blood. This chain connects TRBV5-1 to TRBJ1-1; the D is unclear. The CDR3 loop is CASSLGGLSTEAFF. The CDR3 bases are TGCGCCAGCAGCTTAGGTGGTCTAAGCACTGAAGCTTTCTTT.